Below are 6 T cell receptor beta chains sequenced from a single sample in a study of blood T cell repertoires in COVID-19. Measured with immunoSEQ multiplex PCR; TCRdb has only the in-frame clones, and not every one. The sample records 150,000 or so clones, around 80% being singletons. Sequenced material: peripheral blood. Source of these receptors: a woman in her 70s with acute or convalescent COVID-19.

The V call is TRBV18, the J call TRBJ1-1, with D unclear. Germline values: CDR1 KGHSH, CDR2 LQKENI. The CDR3 spans 13 residues. V was clipped by 7 bases and J by 3 bases, with 12 bases between them. CDR3 amino acids: CASCLYSDTEAFF. The DNA for the CDR3 is TGTGCCAGCTGCCTATATTCGGACACTGAAGCTTTCTTT.

The chain carries TRBV5-6 and TRBJ2-7, with 9 bases identical to TRBD1. The germline gives CDR1 SGHDT, CDR2 YYEEEE. V gave up 4 bases and J gave up 0 bases; unmatched junction bases: 8. The CDR3 sequence is 16 residues long. The CDR3 coding sequence is TGTGCCAGCAGCATTTTTTGGACAGGGGTCTCCTACGAGCAGTACTTC. Its translation is CASSIFWTGVSYEQYF.

Judged by abundance, this clone is medium-sized. The V and J genes are TRBV6-5 and TRBJ1-2; 7 nucleotides match TRBD1. The germline CDR1 and CDR2 sequences are MNHEY and SVGAGI. CDR3 length: 13 amino acids. J gave up 7 bases and V 7 bases, and 9 bases lay outside the gene matches. CDR3 in DNA: TGTGCCAGCACTGCACAGGGGCTGAGTGGCTACACCTTC. Residues: CASTAQGLSGYTF.

V usage is TRBV5-1 and J usage is TRBJ1-1; 9 bases align to TRBD1. Germline CDR1 is SGHRS and CDR2 is YFSETQ. CDR3 size: 14 residues. V dropped 4 bases and J dropped 7; count of bases not matched to a gene: 8. The CDR3 DNA reads TGCGCCAGCAGCCTCAGACAGGGGGAGGGTGAAGCTTTCTTT. Its protein product is CASSLRQGEGEAFF.

V and J are TRBV5-1 and TRBJ2-1; 9 nucleotides line up with TRBD2. After removal of 2 bases from V and 8 bases from J, the junction contained 8 bases not matched to a gene. CDR3 length: 15 amino acids. The germline V gene encodes CDR1 SGHRS and CDR2 YFSETQ. The CDR3 DNA sequence: TGCGCCAGCAGCTTTTCTCGCGGGAGGGACGATGAGCAGTTCTTC. Translation: CASSFSRGRDDEQFF.

The chain combines TRBV11-2 with TRBJ1-1; D remains unclear. V was trimmed by 4 bases and J by 0 bases, leaving 15 bases between them. Germline loops: CDR1 SGHAT, CDR2 FQNNGV. This CDR3 comprises 16 residues. The CDR3 reads CASSSGILYMNTEAFF. The CDR3 nucleotides are TGTGCCAGCAGCTCCGGGATTCTATACATGAACACTGAAGCTTTCTTT.